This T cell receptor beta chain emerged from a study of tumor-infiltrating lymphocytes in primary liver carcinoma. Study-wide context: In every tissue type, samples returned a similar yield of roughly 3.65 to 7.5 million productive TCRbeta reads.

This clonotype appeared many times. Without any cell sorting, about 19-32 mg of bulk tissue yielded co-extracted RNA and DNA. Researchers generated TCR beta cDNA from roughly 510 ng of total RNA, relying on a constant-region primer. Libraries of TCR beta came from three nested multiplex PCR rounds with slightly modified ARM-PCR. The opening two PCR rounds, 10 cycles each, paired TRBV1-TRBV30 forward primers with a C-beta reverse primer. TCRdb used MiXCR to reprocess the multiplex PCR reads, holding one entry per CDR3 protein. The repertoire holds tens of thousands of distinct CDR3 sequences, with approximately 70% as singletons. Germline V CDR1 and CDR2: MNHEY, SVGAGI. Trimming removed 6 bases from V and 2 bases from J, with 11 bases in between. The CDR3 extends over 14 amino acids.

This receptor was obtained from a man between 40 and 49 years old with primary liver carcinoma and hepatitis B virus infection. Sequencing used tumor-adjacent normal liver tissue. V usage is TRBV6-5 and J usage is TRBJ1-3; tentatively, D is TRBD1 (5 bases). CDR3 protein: CASSTAGTGNTIYF. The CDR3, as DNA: TGTGCCAGCAGCACGGCAGGGACTGGAAACACCATATATTTT.